This entry describes one TCR beta chain. No antigen is known for it. Generated by immunoSEQ multiplex PCR, the TCRdb table keeps only in-frame clones and is missing some. The table lists roughly 97,000 clones, roughly 86% of them singletons, with 2.5% to 3.5% in the top ten. The CDR3 contains 13 residues. Germline CDR1 is SGDLS and CDR2 is YYNGEE. Trimming removed 3 bases at V and 6 bases at J, with 12 bases between. The sample is drawn from a study of T cell responses to AZD1222 COVID-19 vaccine. Study conclusions and caveats: Baseline serology detected seropositivity in only six or seven AZD1222 recipients.

The chain couples TRBV9 to TRBJ1-1; D uncertain. The material sequenced was peripheral blood, taken 28 days after the second dose of the MenACWY control vaccine. The source of this sequence is an adult who received the MenACWY meningococcal vaccine as a control. In nucleotides, the CDR3 is TGTGCCAGCAGCGAAGACAATTGGGCTGAAGCTTTCTTT. Translated: CASSEDNWAEAFF.